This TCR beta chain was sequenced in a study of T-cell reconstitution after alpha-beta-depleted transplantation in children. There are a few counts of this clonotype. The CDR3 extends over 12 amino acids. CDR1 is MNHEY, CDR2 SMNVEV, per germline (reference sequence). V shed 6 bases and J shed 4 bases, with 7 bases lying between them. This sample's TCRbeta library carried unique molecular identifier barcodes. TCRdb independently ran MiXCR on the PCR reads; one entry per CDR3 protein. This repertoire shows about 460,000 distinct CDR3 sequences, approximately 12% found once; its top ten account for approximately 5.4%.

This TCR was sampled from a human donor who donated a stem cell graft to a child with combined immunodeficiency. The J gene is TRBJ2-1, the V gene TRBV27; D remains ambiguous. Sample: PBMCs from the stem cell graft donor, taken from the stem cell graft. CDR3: CASRQQYNEQFF. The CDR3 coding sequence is TGTGCCAGCAGGCAACAATACAATGAGCAGTTCTTC.